This TCR beta chain was documented in a study of identifying expanded T cells in peripheral blood. Healthy donors had no documented immune events, such as infections, while sampled. With respect to this clone: Its matching antigen is unknown.

Using immunoSEQ multiplex PCR, the repertoire was profiled, and TCRdb retains in-frame clones only, with some absent. The sample lists 60,000 or so clones; around 83% were seen once. CDR3 size: 15 residues. The V and J ends lost 5 bases and 5 bases, in that order; junction bases with no gene match: 10. The V gene's germline CDR1 is LNHDA and CDR2 SQIVND (reference sequence). Notes on the study in general: Around 1.2 clones differed between technical replicates, versus around 15 and 19 over time. Across healthy donors, higher total template counts meant significantly greater roughly 2-week count variance.

What was sequenced was blood. This chain uses TRBV19 with TRBJ2-3, with 7 positions matching TRBD1. The receptor comes from a person aged 18-69 years in good health. The CDR3 sequence is CASSLRGRGLDTQYF. CDR3 in DNA: TGTGCCAGTAGTCTAAGGGGGCGCGGTTTAGATACGCAGTATTTT.